The present T cell receptor (beta chain) was sequenced within a study of blood T cells in healthy people across ages. General study results and limits: A roughly linear age-dependent decrease characterized TCR beta diversity per million T cells.

With respect to this clonotype: Antigen: not known.

A sample-barcoded 5' primer and a J-beta primer mix were used in a second PCR of roughly 7 to 11 cycles. Sequencing recovered at least 2.5 million CDR3-containing paired-end reads from each sample. TCRdb re-called the 5' RACE reads with MiXCR, one entry per CDR3 protein. The sample holds hundreds of thousands of distinct CDR3 sequences, 25% to 30% seen once. The CDR3 runs 16 residues. The sequenced material came from blood. V gene TRBV21-1 combines with J gene TRBJ2-1; the table calls TRBD2, which could not be checked here. TRBV21-1 is labeled a pseudogene. The clonotype originates from a woman of 80 years or more in good health. This chain's CDR3 is CASSKGLAGVYNEQFF. CDR3 in DNA: TGTGCCAGCAGCAAGGGACTAGCGGGGGTCTACAATGAGCAGTTCTTC.